A single sample is the source of the 17 T cell receptor beta chains below, sequenced in a study of graft-versus-host responses after intestinal transplantation (dated by TCRdb to the early 2020s). Library construction relied on the immunoSEQ multiplex PCR assay. In its TCRdb copy, this immuneACCESS table keeps in-frame sequences only and misses some clones. Where compared with another copy, unresolved V genes explain less than half of these, and the others have no known cause. The sample table lists some 46,000 clones, about 95% of them with a count of one. The leading ten clones occupy approximately 1.4% of the sample. Here the sequenced sample was PBMCs, taken approximately 360 days after intestinal transplant. These receptors all come from a human patient who received an intestinal transplant, so some T cells may come from the graft donor.

This clone was seen only once. The chain recombines TRBV7-9 with TRBJ2-1, with D uncertain. The CDR3 is 11 residues long. The V end lost 3 bases, the J end lost 10 bases, and 7 bases lay between the germline ends. Germline CDR1 is SEHNR and CDR2 is FQNEAQ (reference sequence). The CDR3 bases are TGTGCCAGCAGCTTTTCGCAGGAGCAGTTCTTC. This codes for CASSFSQEQFF.

A single count supports this clone. The V gene is TRBV7-6, the J gene TRBJ2-5, with TRBD1 matching 11 bases. The V gene end was trimmed by 4 bases and the J gene end by 8 bases; junction bases not matched to a gene: 3. The germline gives CDR1 SGHVS, CDR2 FNYEAQ. The CDR3 is 13 amino acids. CDR3 sequence: CASSSGTGGTQYF. CDR3 nucleotide sequence: TGTGCCAGCAGCTCCGGGACAGGGGGAACCCAGTACTTC. The whole variable domain, remainder taken from reference TRBV7-6 and TRBJ2-5, is GAGVSQSPRYKVTKRGQDVALRCDPISGHVSLYWYRQALGQGPEFLTYFNYEAQQDKSGLPNDRFSAERPEGSISTLTIQRTEQRDSAMYRCASSSGTGGTQYFGPGTRLLVL.

The CDR3 loop reads CASSAAPYNEQFF. CDR3 nucleotides: TGTGCCAGCAGTGCTGCCCCCTACAATGAGCAGTTCTTC. V is TRBV6-5 and J is TRBJ2-1; no firm D call. There are 13 residues in the CDR3. V was trimmed by 5 bases and J by 2 bases, leaving 7 bases between them. The germline gives CDR1 MNHEY, CDR2 SVGAGI.

The V gene is TRBV28, the J gene TRBJ2-1; D gene uncertain. In germline, CDR1 is MDHEN, CDR2 SYDVKM. Trimming removed 1 base from V and 7 bases from J, with 5 bases in between. The CDR3 length is 12 residues. CDR3 in amino acids: CASSLYPNEQFF. The CDR3 coding sequence is TGTGCCAGCAGTTTATACCCAAATGAGCAGTTCTTC.

The chain joins TRBV10-3 to TRBJ1-1, with D possibly being TRBD1 (5 bases). V was cut by 1 base and J by 3 bases, with 9 bases left in between. The CDR3 totals 14 residues. From germline, CDR1 is ENHRY and CDR2 SYGVKD. The CDR3 region is CAISELGDDTEAFF. In DNA form, the CDR3 reads TGTGCCATCAGTGAGTTAGGGGATGACACTGAAGCTTTCTTT.

CDR3 amino acids: CASSLFGQAYNEQFF. The CDR3 nucleotides read TGTGCCAGCAGCTTGTTCGGACAGGCGTACAATGAGCAGTTCTTC. This chain connects TRBV5-6 to TRBJ2-1; 7 nucleotides match TRBD1. Per the germline V gene, CDR1 is SGHDT and CDR2 is YYEEEE. The length of the CDR3 is 15 residues. With 1 base clipped from V and 4 bases from J, the junction kept 5 bases outside the gene matches.

This sequence joins TRBV5-6 and TRBJ2-1; 8 bases match TRBD2. CDR1 SGHDT and CDR2 YYEEEE come from the germline V gene. Trimming removed 3 bases from V and 9 bases from J; junction bases left unmatched: 8. CDR3 length: 14 residues. The CDR3 is CASSWGTGLVEQFF. The CDR3 DNA is TGTGCCAGCAGCTGGGGAACGGGACTAGTTGAGCAGTTCTTC.

The genes are TRBV5-4 and TRBJ1-5; 12 bases map to TRBD1. Looked up from germline, CDR1 is SGHNT and CDR2 is YYREEE (reference sequence). With 2 bases clipped from V and 2 bases from J, the junction kept 5 bases outside the gene matches. This CDR3 has 17 residues. The CDR3 loop reads CASSFGTGGAGNQPQHF. The CDR3 bases are TGTGCCAGCAGCTTCGGGACAGGGGGCGCGGGCAATCAGCCCCAGCATTTT.

The chain recombines TRBV6-6 with TRBJ2-2; no clear D gene. The CDR3 is made up of 12 amino acids. The V gene's germline CDR1 is MNHNY and CDR2 SVGAGI (reference sequence). Trimming took off 5 bases at V and 5 bases at J, with 6 bases between the two ends. CDR3 coding DNA: TGTGCCAGCAGTCCCTTTACCGGGGAGCTGTTTTTT. Its translation: CASSPFTGELFF.

The rearrangement links TRBV10-2 to TRBJ2-7; TRBD1 might be the D (5 bases). V lost 7 bases to trimming and J lost 2 bases, with 9 bases between them. Looked up from germline, CDR1 is WSHSY and CDR2 is SAAADI. The CDR3 consists of 12 residues. Here the CDR3 DNA reads TGCGCCAGCACAGGGTCCCCCTACGAGCAGTACTTC. Translating it yields CASTGSPYEQYF.

The genes are TRBV5-6 and TRBJ1-5; no reliable D call. V lost 1 base to trimming and J lost 4 bases, with 18 bases between them. In germline, CDR1 is SGHDT, CDR2 YYEEEE. The length of the CDR3 is 17 residues. This chain's CDR3 is CASSLYARSAGNQPQHF. DNA of the CDR3: TGTGCCAGCAGCTTGTACGCTCGAAGTGCGGGAAATCAGCCCCAGCATTTT.

This chain joins TRBV2 and TRBJ1-5; D perhaps matches TRBD1 (5 bases). Germline V CDR1 and CDR2: SNHLY, FYNNEI. The CDR3 extends over 14 amino acids. The ends were cut back, 6 bases at V and 0 bases at J, with 9 bases in the middle. The CDR3, as DNA: TGTGCCAGCAGACGGGACTTTAGCAATCAGCCCCAGCATTTT. Translation gives CASRRDFSNQPQHF. Full variable domain (remainder filled in from reference TRBV2 and TRBJ1-5): EPEVTQTPSHQVTQMGQEVILRCVPISNHLYFYWYRQILGQKVEFLVSFYNNEISEKSEIFDDQFSVERPDGSNFTLKIRSTKLEDSAMYFCASRRDFSNQPQHFGDGTRLSIL.

This chain uses TRBV27 with TRBJ1-2, with TRBD1 matching over 7 bases. Germline CDR1 reads MNHEY; CDR2 reads SMNVEV (reference sequence). Trimming cost V 8 bases and J 4 bases; bases outside gene matches: 10. This CDR3 spans 14 amino acids. In DNA, the CDR3 is TGTGCCAGCTCTCGGACAGGACGGGCCTATGGCTACACCTTC. Protein: CASSRTGRAYGYTF.

This clone was seen a handful of times. The genes are TRBV18 and TRBJ1-1; D ambiguous. Germline CDR1 is KGHSH and CDR2 is LQKENI. The CDR3 extends over 12 amino acids. The V end was cut by 5 bases, the J end by 3 bases, with 7 bases between. The CDR3 sequence: CASSGTYTEAFF. CDR3 coding DNA: TGTGCCAGCTCAGGCACGTACACTGAAGCTTTCTTT.

This rearrangement joins TRBV27 to TRBJ1-4; D is ambiguous. This CDR3 contains 16 residues. Germline CDR1 reads MNHEY; CDR2 reads SMNVEV (reference sequence). Trimming shortened V by 1 base and J by 8 bases, and 17 bases separated the two germline ends. CDR3: CASSLYSTGWREKLFF. The CDR3 DNA reads as TGTGCCAGCAGTTTATACAGTACGGGGTGGAGGGAAAAACTGTTTTTT.

The V gene is TRBV28, the J gene TRBJ1-5; D uncertain. This CDR3 is built from 8 residues. Germline V gene data show CDR1 as MDHEN and CDR2 as SYDVKM. V lost 5 bases and J 12 bases, leaving 2 bases between the germline ends. CDR3 nucleotides: TGTGCCAGCAGTCGCCAGCATTTT. Translation gives CASSRQHF.

The gene calls are TRBV7-2 and TRBJ1-2; the D gene is possibly TRBD1 (6 bases). V was pared by 0 bases and J by 6 bases, with 20 bases between. The CDR3 covers 17 residues. CDR1 and CDR2 from the germline V gene are SGHTA and FQGNSA. CDR3 loop: CASSLAGYGTLSNGYTF. The CDR3, as DNA: TGTGCCAGCAGCTTAGCTGGTTATGGGACATTAAGCAATGGCTACACCTTC.